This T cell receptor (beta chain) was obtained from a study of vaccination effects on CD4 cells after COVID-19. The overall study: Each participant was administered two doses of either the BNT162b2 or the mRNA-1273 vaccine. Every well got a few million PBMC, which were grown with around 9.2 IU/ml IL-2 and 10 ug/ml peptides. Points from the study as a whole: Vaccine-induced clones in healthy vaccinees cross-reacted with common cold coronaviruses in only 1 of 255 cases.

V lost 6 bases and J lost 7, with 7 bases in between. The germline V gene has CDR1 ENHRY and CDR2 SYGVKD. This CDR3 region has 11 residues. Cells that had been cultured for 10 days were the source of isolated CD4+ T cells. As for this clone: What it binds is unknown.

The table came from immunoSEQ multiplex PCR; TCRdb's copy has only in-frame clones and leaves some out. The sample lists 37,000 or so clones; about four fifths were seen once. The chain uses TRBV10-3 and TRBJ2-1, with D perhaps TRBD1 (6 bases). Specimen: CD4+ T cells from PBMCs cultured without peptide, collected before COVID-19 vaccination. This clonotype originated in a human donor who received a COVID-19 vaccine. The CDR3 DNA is TGTGCCATCAGACAGGGTAATGAGCAGTTCTTC. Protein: CAIRQGNEQFF.